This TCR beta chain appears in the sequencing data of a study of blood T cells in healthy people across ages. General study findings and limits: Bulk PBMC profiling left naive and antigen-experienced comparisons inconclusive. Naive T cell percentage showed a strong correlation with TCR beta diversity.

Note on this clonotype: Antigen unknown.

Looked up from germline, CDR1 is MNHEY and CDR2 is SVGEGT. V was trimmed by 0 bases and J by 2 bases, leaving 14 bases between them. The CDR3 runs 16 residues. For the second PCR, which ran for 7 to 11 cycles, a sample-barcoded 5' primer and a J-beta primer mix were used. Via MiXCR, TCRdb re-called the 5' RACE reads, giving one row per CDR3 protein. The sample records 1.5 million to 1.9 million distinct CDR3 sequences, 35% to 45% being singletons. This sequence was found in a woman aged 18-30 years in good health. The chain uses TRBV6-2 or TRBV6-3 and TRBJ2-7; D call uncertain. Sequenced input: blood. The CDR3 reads CASSYSRRQPTYEQYF. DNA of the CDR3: TGTGCCAGCAGTTACTCGAGGCGGCAGCCAACCTACGAGCAGTACTTC.